This is a list of T cell receptor beta chains from one sample in a study of cytomegalovirus exposure and HLA in healthy donors. Some clones are missing from TCRdb's copy, which holds only in-frame ones; the method was immunoSEQ multiplex PCR. The data hold some 98,000 clones, with about 80% observed a single time. The sequenced material came from PBMCs. These receptors all stem from a man aged 35 to 55 in good health and CMV-seronegative. The CDR3 runs from the conserved cysteine through the conserved F or W. The D gene is left open where the match is weak. Clone size is given for some rows only: seen once, a few or many times, or a class if the clone is expanded.

CDR3 length: 15
J gene: TRBJ2-1
clone size: .
V gene: TRBV28
D gene: TRBD2
CDR3 protein: CASRTSGSSYNEQFF
CDR3 DNA: TGTGCCAGCCGAACTAGCGGGAGTTCCTACAATGAGCAGTTCTTC

CDR3 length: 13
J gene: TRBJ2-7
clone size: .
V gene: TRBV27
D gene: .
CDR3 protein: CASSLGPGYEQYF
CDR3 DNA: TGTGCCAGCAGCCTGGGGCCCGGCTACGAGCAGTACTTC

CDR3 length: 13
J gene: TRBJ2-1
clone size: .
V gene: TRBV7-9
D gene: .
CDR3 protein: CASSPRTYNEQFF
CDR3 DNA: TGTGCCAGCAGCCCGCGGACATACAATGAGCAGTTCTTC

CDR3 length: 14
J gene: TRBJ2-3
clone size: .
V gene: TRBV30
D gene: TRBD2
CDR3 protein: CAWSSSGHTDTQYF
CDR3 DNA: TGTGCCTGGAGTTCTAGCGGGCACACAGATACGCAGTATTTT

CDR3 length: 15
J gene: TRBJ2-3
clone size: .
V gene: TRBV4-2
D gene: .
CDR3 protein: CASSQERRGTDTQYF
CDR3 DNA: TGTGCCAGCAGCCAAGAGAGGCGGGGCACAGATACGCAGTATTTT

CDR3 length: 15
J gene: TRBJ1-1
clone size: .
V gene: TRBV7-2
D gene: .
CDR3 protein: CASSEQGRGTTEAFF
CDR3 DNA: TGTGCCAGCAGCGAACAGGGTAGAGGTACGACTGAAGCTTTCTTT

CDR3 length: 14
J gene: TRBJ2-5
clone size: .
V gene: TRBV5-1
D gene: TRBD1
CDR3 protein: CASSHRDSQETQYF
CDR3 DNA: TGCGCCAGCAGCCACCGGGACAGTCAAGAGACCCAGTACTTC

CDR3 length: 14
J gene: TRBJ2-7
clone size: .
V gene: TRBV7-2
D gene: .
CDR3 protein: CASTLGTFSYEQYF
CDR3 DNA: TGTGCCAGCACCCTAGGGACATTCTCCTACGAGCAGTACTTC

CDR3 length: 15
J gene: TRBJ1-3
clone size: .
V gene: TRBV11-2
D gene: TRBD1
CDR3 protein: CASSSPGQGRNTIYF
CDR3 DNA: TGTGCCAGCAGCTCTCCGGGACAGGGTAGAAACACCATATATTTT

CDR3 length: 14
J gene: TRBJ1-6
clone size: once
V gene: TRBV11-2
D gene: .
CDR3 protein: CASSLSAGGGTLHF
CDR3 DNA: TGTGCCAGCAGCTTGTCGGCGGGGGGAGGGACCCTCCACTTT

CDR3 length: 15
J gene: TRBJ1-1
clone size: .
V gene: TRBV6-5
D gene: TRBD1
CDR3 protein: CASSYSVQGATEAFF
CDR3 DNA: TGTGCCAGCAGTTACTCGGTCCAGGGGGCGACTGAAGCTTTCTTT

CDR3 length: 19
J gene: TRBJ2-1
clone size: once
V gene: TRBV7-2
D gene: TRBD2
CDR3 protein: CASSPRGSGGASRYNEQFF
CDR3 DNA: TGTGCCAGCAGCCCCCGGGGTAGCGGGGGGGCCAGCAGGTACAATGAGCAGTTCTTC

CDR3 length: 21
J gene: TRBJ2-2
clone size: .
V gene: TRBV4-1
D gene: .
CDR3 protein: CASSLPGLGERAPGRPGELFF
CDR3 DNA: TGCGCCAGCAGCCTCCCGGGCCTAGGGGAGCGGGCTCCCGGACGCCCCGGGGAGCTGTTTTTT

CDR3 length: 15
J gene: TRBJ2-7
clone size: .
V gene: TRBV7-6
D gene: .
CDR3 protein: CASSIGQDAIYEQYF
CDR3 DNA: TGTGCCAGCAGCATAGGGCAGGATGCGATCTACGAGCAGTACTTC

CDR3 length: 15
J gene: TRBJ2-1
clone size: .
V gene: TRBV18
D gene: TRBD2
CDR3 protein: CASSLVSGTYNEQFF
CDR3 DNA: TGTGCCAGCTCACTTGTTAGCGGGACTTACAATGAGCAGTTCTTC

CDR3 length: 16
J gene: TRBJ2-5
clone size: .
V gene: TRBV11-2
D gene: .
CDR3 protein: CASSLDRGQRQETQYF
CDR3 DNA: TGTGCCAGCAGCTTAGATCGGGGTCAGCGCCAAGAGACCCAGTACTTC

CDR3 length: 16
J gene: TRBJ2-2
clone size: .
V gene: TRBV7-2
D gene: .
CDR3 protein: CASSLGPSQNTGELFF
CDR3 DNA: TGTGCCAGCAGCTTAGGGCCTAGCCAAAACACCGGGGAGCTGTTTTTT

CDR3 length: 14
J gene: TRBJ2-2
clone size: once
V gene: TRBV7-9
D gene: .
CDR3 protein: CASSLVSSPGELFF
CDR3 DNA: TGTGCCAGCAGCTTAGTTTCGTCCCCCGGGGAGCTGTTTTTT

CDR3 length: 12
J gene: TRBJ1-1
clone size: once
V gene: TRBV2
D gene: .
CDR3 protein: CAIAKGDTEAFF
CDR3 DNA: TGTGCCATCGCAAAGGGGGACACTGAAGCTTTCTTT

CDR3 length: 15
J gene: TRBJ2-7
clone size: .
V gene: TRBV5-4
D gene: TRBD2
CDR3 protein: CASSLRTRTTYEQYF
CDR3 DNA: TGTGCCAGCAGCTTGCGGACTAGAACCACCTACGAGCAGTACTTC

CDR3 length: 13
J gene: TRBJ1-2
clone size: .
V gene: TRBV11-1
D gene: .
CDR3 protein: CASSFGGYYGYTF
CDR3 DNA: TGTGCCAGCAGCTTTGGCGGGTACTATGGCTACACCTTC

CDR3 length: 15
J gene: TRBJ2-1
clone size: .
V gene: TRBV4-3
D gene: TRBD1
CDR3 protein: CASSRYRGAYNEQFF
CDR3 DNA: TGCGCCAGCAGCCGATACAGGGGGGCCTACAATGAGCAGTTCTTC

CDR3 length: 16
J gene: TRBJ1-4
clone size: .
V gene: TRBV7-8
D gene: .
CDR3 protein: CASSLAGAGSGEKLFF
CDR3 DNA: TGTGCCAGCAGCTTAGCTGGGGCGGGGAGCGGGGAAAAACTGTTTTTT